Detailed here is one T cell receptor beta chain. What this receptor recognizes is not known. No base qualities exist here, and no much larger clone lies one base off it. This sample is drawn from a study of control samples from healthy donors and cancer patients (TCRdb year 2020). Library preparation used the immunoSEQ multiplex PCR assay. The clones in this table, taken by TCRdb from immuneACCESS, are in-frame only. Not every clone is retained; where verified, under half of the shortfall comes from an unresolved V gene, and the cause of the rest is unknown. The sample table contains around 140,000 clones; only one count was recorded for 80% to 95% of them. Clones ranked in the top ten supply 4.5% to 7% of the sample. The CDR3 goes from the cysteine to the phenylalanine over 13 residues. CDR3 DNA only is kept here, 39 bases in frame from base 1. Reading the germline V gene gives CDR1 MNHEY and CDR2 SVGAGI. The trim is 7 bases for V and 9 bases for J, with a gap of 13 bases between the germline ends.

The clonotype was recovered from a man in his late teens or twenties in good health. Sequencing input: blood. The rearrangement combines TRBV6-5 with TRBJ1-6; the D gene identity is not certain. The sequenced DNA is TGTGCCAGCACCGAGGCAGTTCTTTCACCCCTCCACTTT. Its protein is CASTEAVLSPLHF.